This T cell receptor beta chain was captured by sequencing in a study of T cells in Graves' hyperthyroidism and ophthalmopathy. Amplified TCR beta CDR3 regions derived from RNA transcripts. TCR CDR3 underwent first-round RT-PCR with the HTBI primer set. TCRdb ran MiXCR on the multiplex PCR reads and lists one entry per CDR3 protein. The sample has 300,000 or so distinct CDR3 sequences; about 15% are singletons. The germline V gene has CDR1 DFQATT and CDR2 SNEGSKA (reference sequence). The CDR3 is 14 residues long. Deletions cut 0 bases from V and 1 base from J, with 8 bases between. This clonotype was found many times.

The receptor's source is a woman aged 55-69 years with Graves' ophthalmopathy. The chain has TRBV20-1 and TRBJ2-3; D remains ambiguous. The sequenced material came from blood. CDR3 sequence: CSARDSMGTDTQYF. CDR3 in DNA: TGCAGTGCTAGAGATTCGATGGGCACAGATACGCAGTATTTT.